Each of the 23 T cell receptor beta chains below was sequenced from the same sample in a study of T cells in Graves' hyperthyroidism and ophthalmopathy. Amplified regions were TCR beta CDR3 sequences from RNA transcripts. TCR CDR3 regions were first amplified by RT-PCR with HTBI primers. TCRdb reprocessed the multiplex PCR reads with MiXCR, giving one entry per CDR3 protein. The sample has hundreds of thousands of distinct CDR3 sequences, about 16% seen once. What was sequenced was blood. These receptors were obtained from a woman aged 25-40 years with Graves' hyperthyroidism.

This clonotype showed up many times. The chain carries TRBV28 and TRBJ1-4, with 8 bases lining up with TRBD1. Germline V gene data show CDR1 as MDHEN and CDR2 as SYDVKM. The CDR3 contains 15 residues. J gave up 7 bases and V 5 bases, and 9 bases lay outside the gene matches. The CDR3 loop is CASSPLDRVGEKLFF. The CDR3 DNA follows: TGTGCCAGCAGTCCCTTGGACAGGGTCGGTGAAAAACTGTTTTTT.

The V and J genes are TRBV5-8 and TRBJ2-4; 7 nucleotides line up with TRBD1. The CDR3 covers 17 residues. Trimming cost V 0 bases and J 0 bases; bases outside gene matches: 6. The germline gives CDR1 SGHTS, CDR2 YDEGEE. CDR3 residues: CASSLDRGSLAKNIQYF. CDR3 sequence (DNA): TGTGCCAGCAGCTTGGACAGGGGATCACTAGCCAAAAACATTCAGTACTTC.

CDR3 coding DNA: TGTGCCAGCAGCTTAGAGGGGACAGGGAGTTCACCCCTCCACTTT. It specifies CASSLEGTGSSPLHF. The rearrangement uses TRBV7-2 and TRBJ1-6; 9 bases are shared with TRBD1. CDR3 length: 15 amino acids. With 1 base clipped from V and 9 bases from J, the junction kept 4 bases outside the gene matches. CDR1 is SGHTA, CDR2 FQGNSA, per germline. Full variable domain (missing parts from reference TRBV7-2 and TRBJ1-6): GAGVSQSPSNKVTEKGKDVELRCDPISGHTALYWYRQSLGQGLEFLIYFQGNSAPDKSGLPSDRFSAERTGGSVSTLTIQRTQQEDSAVYLCASSLEGTGSSPLHFGNGTRLTVT.

This clonotype was counted ten times or more. The chain is built from TRBV12-3 or TRBV12-4 and TRBJ2-1; no clear D gene. The CDR3 is made up of 11 amino acids. With 8 bases removed from V and 2 bases from J, the gap between germline ends came to 4 bases. Here the CDR3 DNA reads TGTGCCAGCGGGGCCTACAATGAGCAGTTCTTC. Translation: CASGAYNEQFF.

This clonotype has a handful of counts. The chain uses TRBV9 and TRBJ1-2; 8 bases are shared with TRBD1. Germline values: CDR1 SGDLS, CDR2 YYNGEE. V lost 0 bases, J lost 8 bases, and 9 bases stayed unmatched. This CDR3 has 15 amino acids. CDR3 sequence (DNA): TGTGCCAGCAGCGTAGAGGCAGGGGGCGCGGGAGGCTACACCTTC. Translating gives CASSVEAGGAGGYTF. The full variable domain, with the rest looked up from reference TRBV9 and TRBJ1-2, is DSGVTQTPKHLITATGQRVTLRCSPRSGDLSVYWYQQSLDQGLQFLIQYYNGEERAKGNILERFSAQQFPDLHSELNLSSLELGDSALYFCASSVEAGGAGGYTFGSGTRLTVV.

CDR3 amino acids: CSARTSAFTGELFF. CDR3 sequence (DNA): TGCAGTGCTCGGACTAGCGCCTTCACCGGGGAGCTGTTTTTT. The rearrangement uses TRBV20-1 and TRBJ2-2; 9 bases fit TRBD2. Trimming took 5 bases from V and 4 from J; bases not matched to a gene: 5. This CDR3 region has 14 residues. CDR1 and CDR2 (germline): DFQATT, SNEGSKA (reference sequence).

This clonotype was seen ten or more times. The chain couples TRBV5-8 to TRBJ2-7; 10 bases line up with TRBD1. V lost 5 bases to trimming and J lost 1 base; unmatched junction nucleotides: 6. This CDR3 spans 15 amino acids. Germline values: CDR1 SGHTS, CDR2 YDEGEE. The CDR3 loop is CASRPTGGASYEQYF. DNA of the CDR3: TGTGCCAGCAGACCGACAGGGGGCGCGTCCTACGAGCAGTACTTC. Filled out from reference TRBV5-8 and TRBJ2-7, the complete variable domain reads EAGVTQSPTHLIKTRGQQATLRCSPISGHTSVYWYQQALGLGLQFLLWYDEGEERNRGNFPPRFSGRQFPNYSSELNVNALELEDSALYLCASRPTGGASYEQYFGPGTRLTVT.

This clonotype was observed many times. The gene calls are TRBV11-2 and TRBJ2-1; D is ambiguous. CDR3 length: 17 residues. The V gene's germline CDR1 is SGHAT and CDR2 FQNNGV. V dropped 1 base and J dropped 3 bases, with 16 bases sitting between them. The CDR3 region is CASSLGDRLIDYNEQFF. The CDR3 region has the DNA TGTGCCAGCAGCTTAGGTGATCGGCTAATCGACTACAATGAGCAGTTCTTC.

V usage is TRBV4-1 and J usage is TRBJ2-1; 9 bases map to TRBD1. The CDR3 spans 15 residues. The ends lost 4 bases at V and 5 bases at J; junction bases unmatched: 6. CDR1 and CDR2 from the germline V gene are MGHRA and YSYEKL. The CDR3 DNA follows: TGCGCCAGCAGCCGGACCGGGACAGGGAACAATGAGCAGTTCTTC. Translating it yields CASSRTGTGNNEQFF.

This clonotype was picked up many times. The chain has TRBV29-1 and TRBJ1-2, with a possible D match to TRBD1 (5 bases). With 3 bases removed from V and 3 bases from J, the gap between germline ends came to 11 bases. This CDR3 is built from 13 residues. The germline V gene has CDR1 SQVTM and CDR2 ANQGSEA. The CDR3 coding sequence is TGCAGCGTTGATACGGGGACCCACTATGGCTACACCTTC. Protein product: CSVDTGTHYGYTF.

This clonotype has ten or more counts. The chain recombines TRBV28 with TRBJ1-1, with TRBD1 identical over 12 bases. This CDR3 has 16 amino acids. Germline V gives CDR1 MDHEN, CDR2 SYDVKM. V shed 8 bases, J shed 5 bases, and the junction held 12 bases outside the gene matches. The CDR3 region has the DNA TGTGCCAGCCCTCCGGGACAGGGGGCCCGGGAAACTGAAGCTTTCTTT. As protein: CASPPGQGARETEAFF.

This clonotype has at least ten counts. The V call is TRBV5-1, the J call TRBJ2-3; D uncertain. Trimming removed 2 bases at V and 3 bases at J, with 7 bases between. The CDR3 extends over 13 amino acids. CDR1 SGHRS and CDR2 YFSETQ come from the germline V gene. The CDR3 nucleotides are TGCGCCAGCAGCTTCTTGCCAACAGATACGCAGTATTTT. Protein: CASSFLPTDTQYF.

This clonotype was recorded a few times. The chain recombines TRBV28 with TRBJ1-3; 8 nucleotides align to TRBD1. This CDR3 region has 15 residues. Germline values: CDR1 MDHEN, CDR2 SYDVKM. J was trimmed by 2 bases and V by 7 bases; bases with no gene match: 7. The DNA for the CDR3 is TGTGCCAGCAAACTTGGACAGGGCCCTGGAAACACCATATATTTT. Translated, it gives CASKLGQGPGNTIYF.

The V gene is TRBV5-6, the J gene TRBJ2-7, with D tentatively TRBD1 or TRBD2 (5 bases each). The V gene lost 4 bases and the J gene lost 2 bases, with 19 bases spanning the gap. Germline V gene lookup returns CDR1 SGHDT and CDR2 YYEEEE. This CDR3 contains 16 residues. As DNA, the CDR3 is TGTGCCAGCAGCCTGTCCCTGACCGGGACCCCCTACGAGCAGTACTTC. This encodes CASSLSLTGTPYEQYF.

The chain is built from TRBV29-1 and TRBJ1-1; D call uncertain. Trimming removed 4 bases at V and 7 bases at J, with 10 bases between. The germline V gene has CDR1 SQVTM and CDR2 ANQGSEA. This CDR3 spans 11 amino acids. The CDR3 region is CSVVVGLEAFF. The CDR3 bases are TGCAGCGTTGTGGTAGGTCTTGAAGCTTTCTTT.

This rearrangement joins TRBV27 to TRBJ2-7, with 9 bases that match TRBD2. Germline lookup yields CDR1 MNHEY and CDR2 SMNVEV (reference sequence). The CDR3 is made up of 16 amino acids. V shed 2 bases, J shed 4 bases, and the junction held 9 bases outside the gene matches. The CDR3 DNA follows: TGTGCCAGCAGTTTAATAGGGCTAGCGGGGATTTACGAGCAGTACTTC. Its translation: CASSLIGLAGIYEQYF.

Written as DNA, the CDR3 is TGTGCCAGCGGAGCGCTGACAGGGTTGGCCTATGGCTACACCTTC. Translating gives CASGALTGLAYGYTF. The V and J genes are TRBV27 and TRBJ1-2; TRBD1 agrees at 7 bases. The CDR3 sequence is 15 residues long. CDR1 and CDR2 from the germline V gene are MNHEY and SMNVEV (reference sequence). V was clipped by 8 bases and J by 4 bases; unmatched bases: 13.

This clonotype was counted at least ten times. The chain uses TRBV12-3 or TRBV12-4 and TRBJ1-1; D call uncertain. This CDR3 region has 13 residues. Trimming took off 4 bases at V and 4 bases at J, with 10 bases between the two ends. CDR3 residues: CASSSRGSTEAFF. CDR3 nucleotides: TGTGCCAGCAGTTCCAGAGGGAGCACTGAAGCTTTCTTT.

The chain joins TRBV4-2 to TRBJ2-7; TRBD2 matches at 8 bases. V lost 0 bases, J lost 3 bases, and 4 bases stayed unmatched. The germline CDR1 and CDR2 sequences are LGHNA and YNFKEQ. The CDR3 extends over 15 amino acids. CDR3 DNA sequence: TGTGCCAGCAGCCAAGAATGGCGGGGGGACTACGAGCAGTACTTC. This encodes CASSQEWRGDYEQYF.

The chain carries TRBV20-1 and TRBJ2-7; 13 positions agree with TRBD2. Germline V gene lookup returns CDR1 DFQATT and CDR2 SNEGSKA (reference sequence). V shed 6 bases and J 1 base; nucleotides not matched to a gene: 12. The CDR3 is made up of 17 amino acids. CDR3 amino acids: CSAHMAGTSGDSYEQYF. CDR3 nucleotide sequence: TGCAGTGCCCATATGGCCGGGACTAGCGGGGATTCCTACGAGCAGTACTTC.

The genes are TRBV5-1 and TRBJ2-2; D perhaps matches TRBD2 (5 bases). Trimming took 4 bases from V and 6 from J, leaving 16 bases between them. The germline V gene encodes CDR1 SGHRS and CDR2 YFSETQ. CDR3 length: 15 residues. The CDR3 sequence: CASSNGIPNAGELFF. In DNA, the CDR3 is TGCGCCAGCAGCAACGGGATCCCCAACGCCGGGGAGCTGTTTTTT. The full variable domain, completed using reference TRBV5-1 and TRBJ2-2, is KAGVTQTPRYLIKTRGQQVTLSCSPISGHRSVSWYQQTPGQGLQFLFEYFSETQRNKGNFPGRFSGRQFSNSRSEMNVSTLELGDSALYLCASSNGIPNAGELFFGEGSRLTVL.

This clonotype was observed at least ten times. This sequence joins TRBV5-1 and TRBJ2-1, with D maybe TRBD1 (6 bases). V was clipped by 2 bases and J by 6 bases, with 9 bases between them. The CDR3 spans 13 residues. Germline V gene data show CDR1 as SGHRS and CDR2 as YFSETQ. CDR3 nucleotides: TGCGCCAGCAGCTTCGGACAGAGCAATGAGCAGTTCTTC. Translating gives CASSFGQSNEQFF.

In its sample, this clonotype was seen many times. This chain links TRBV6-6 with TRBJ2-5; the D is unclear. Germline V gives CDR1 MNHNY, CDR2 SVGAGI (reference sequence). V lost 0 bases, J lost 1 base, and 9 bases lay in between. The CDR3 has 15 amino acids. CDR3 nucleotide sequence: TGTGCCAGCAGTTACTCTTACGGAACCCAAGAGACCCAGTACTTC. As protein: CASSYSYGTQETQYF.